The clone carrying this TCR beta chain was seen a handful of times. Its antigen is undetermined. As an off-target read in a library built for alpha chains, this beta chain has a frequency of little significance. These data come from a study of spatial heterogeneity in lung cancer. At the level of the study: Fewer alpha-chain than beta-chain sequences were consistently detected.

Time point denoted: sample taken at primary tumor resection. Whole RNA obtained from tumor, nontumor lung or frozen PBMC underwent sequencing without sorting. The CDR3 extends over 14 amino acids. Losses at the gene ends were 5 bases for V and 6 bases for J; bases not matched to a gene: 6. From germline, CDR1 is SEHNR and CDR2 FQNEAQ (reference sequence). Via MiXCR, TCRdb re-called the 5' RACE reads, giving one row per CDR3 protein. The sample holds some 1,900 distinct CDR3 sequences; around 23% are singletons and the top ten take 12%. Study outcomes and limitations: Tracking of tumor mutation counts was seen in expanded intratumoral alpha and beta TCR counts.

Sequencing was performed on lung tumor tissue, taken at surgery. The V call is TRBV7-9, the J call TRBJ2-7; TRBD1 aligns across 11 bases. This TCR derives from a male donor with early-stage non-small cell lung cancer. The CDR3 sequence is CASSLHGTGGEQYF. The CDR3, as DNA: TGTGCCAGCAGCCTGCACGGGACAGGGGGCGAGCAGTACTTC. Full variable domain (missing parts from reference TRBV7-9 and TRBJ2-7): DTGVSQNPRHKITKRGQNVTFRCDPISEHNRLYWYRQTLGQGPEFLTYFQNEAQLEKSRLLSDRFSAERPKGSFSTLEIQRTEQGDSAMYLCASSLHGTGGEQYFGPGTRLTVT.